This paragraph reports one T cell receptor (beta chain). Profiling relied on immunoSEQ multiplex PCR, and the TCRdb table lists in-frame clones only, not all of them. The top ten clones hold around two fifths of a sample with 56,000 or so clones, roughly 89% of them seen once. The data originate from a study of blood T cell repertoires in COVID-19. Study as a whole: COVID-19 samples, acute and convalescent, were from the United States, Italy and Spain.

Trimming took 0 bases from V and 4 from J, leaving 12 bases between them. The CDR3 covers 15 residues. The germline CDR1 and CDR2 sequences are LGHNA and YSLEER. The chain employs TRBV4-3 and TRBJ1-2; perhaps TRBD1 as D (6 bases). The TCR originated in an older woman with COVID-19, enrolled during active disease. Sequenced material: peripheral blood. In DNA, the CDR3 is TGCGCCAGCAGCCAAGATAGGGAGGGGGGCTATGGCTACACCTTC. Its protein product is CASSQDREGGYGYTF.